A selection of T cell receptor beta chains follows, all from one sample in a study of blood T cells in healthy people across ages. Via MiXCR, TCRdb re-called the 5' RACE reads, giving one row per CDR3 protein. There are roughly 2 million distinct CDR3 sequences in the sample; roughly 50% occur only once, and approximately 2.1% lies in the top ten. The sample consisted of blood. These receptors were taken from a woman aged 40 to 50 in good health. Both conserved end residues are part of each CDR3. The D gene is left open where the match is weak. The listing skips clone size in some rows; elsewhere it reads once, few, many or a size class.

D	size	J	V	CDR3	DNA
TRBD2	-	TRBJ2-5	TRBV5-1	CASTFGTSFGGETQYF	TGCGCCAGCACATTCGGGACTAGTTTTGGGGGAGAGACCCAGTACTTC
-	-	TRBJ2-3	TRBV12-3/TRBV12-4	CASSRVGTDTQYF	TGTGCCAGTAGTAGGGTCGGGACAGATACGCAGTATTTT
-	-	TRBJ2-7	TRBV11-2	CASSLDGQGGQYEQYF	TGTGCCAGCAGCTTAGATGGCCAGGGGGGTCAATACGAGCAGTACTTC
TRBD2	-	TRBJ2-1	TRBV20-1	CSVRASGGAHNEQFF	TGCAGTGTGAGGGCTAGCGGGGGGGCCCACAATGAGCAGTTCTTC
TRBD2	-	TRBJ2-5	TRBV7-9	CASSPGLAGAVETQYF	TGTGCCAGCAGCCCAGGACTAGCGGGAGCGGTAGAGACCCAGTACTTC
-	-	TRBJ2-1	TRBV14	CASSQDPGHSFWNEQFF	TGTGCCAGCAGCCAAGATCCGGGACATTCCTTCTGGAATGAGCAGTTCTTC
-	-	TRBJ2-1	TRBV20-1	CSARDGAFKNEQFF	TGCAGTGCTAGAGATGGTGCCTTTAAAAATGAGCAGTTCTTC
-	few	TRBJ2-1	TRBV20-1	CRIRDPGYEQFF	TGCAGGATCCGGGACCCGGGCTATGAGCAGTTCTTC
-	-	TRBJ2-3	TRBV11-2	CASSSIGGMIWDTQYF	TGTGCCAGCAGCTCAATAGGCGGAATGATTTGGGATACGCAGTATTTT
TRBD2	-	TRBJ2-3	TRBV4-2	CASSQASLGLAGGSSTDTQYF	TGTGCCAGCAGCCAGGCAAGCCTAGGACTAGCGGGGGGATCTAGCACAGATACGCAGTATTTT
-	few	TRBJ2-3	TRBV7-2	CASSDYRADTQYF	TGTGCCAGCAGCGACTACAGGGCAGATACGCAGTATTTT
-	few	TRBJ1-2	TRBV12-3/TRBV12-4	CASSFFEPIGENGYTF	TGTGCCAGCAGTTTTTTTGAACCCATAGGGGAGAATGGCTACACCTTC
-	-	TRBJ2-1	TRBV29-1	CSAKSMSPPIEQFF	TGCAGCGCTAAGAGTATGAGCCCTCCCATTGAGCAGTTCTTC
TRBD1	-	TRBJ1-5	TRBV12-3/TRBV12-4	CASSPRTGPIQPQHF	TGTGCCAGCAGTCCCCGGACAGGGCCAATTCAGCCCCAGCATTTT
-	few	TRBJ2-1	TRBV29-1	CSVEGQVHSYNEQFF	TGCAGCGTTGAAGGGCAAGTCCACTCCTACAATGAGCAGTTCTTC
-	many	TRBJ2-7	TRBV10-3	CAIADRNTYEQYF	TGTGCCATCGCGGATCGAAACACCTACGAGCAGTACTTC
TRBD2	few	TRBJ2-1	TRBV6-5	CASSYRTGTRGYNEQFF	TGTGCCAGCAGTTACAGAACCGGGACTAGGGGGTACAATGAGCAGTTCTTC
TRBD1	-	TRBJ2-6	TRBV4-1	CASSQPGGEGANALTF	TGCGCCAGCAGCCAACCAGGGGGAGAAGGGGCCAACGCCCTGACTTTC
TRBD2	few	TRBJ2-7	TRBV7-2	CASSTRTSGGATQYF	TGTGCCAGCAGCACTAGGACTAGCGGGGGAGCTACCCAGTACTTC
-	-	TRBJ2-5	TRBV7-2	CASSLEMAGAWKTQYF	TGTGCCAGCAGCTTAGAGATGGCGGGGGCTTGGAAGACCCAGTACTTC
TRBD1	few	TRBJ1-5	TRBV7-8	CASSHDRGQPQHF	TGTGCCAGCAGCCATGACAGGGGACAGCCCCAGCATTTT
-	-	TRBJ1-2	TRBV10-2	CASLGRGDYTF	TGCGCCAGCCTCGGACGCGGAGACTACACCTTC
-	-	TRBJ1-5	TRBV28	CASIRDGNQPQHF	TGTGCCAGCATACGGGACGGTAATCAGCCCCAGCATTTT
-	-	TRBJ2-1	TRBV6-5	CATLQGGYNEQFF	TGTGCCACCCTCCAGGGGGGCTACAATGAGCAGTTCTTC
TRBD1	once	TRBJ1-4	TRBV9	CASGPTGTEKLFF	TGTGCCAGCGGCCCGACAGGGACTGAAAAACTGTTTTTT
-	few	TRBJ1-6	TRBV4-2	CASSQDWEQALSPLHF	TGTGCCAGCAGCCAAGATTGGGAACAGGCGTTATCACCCCTCCACTTT
-	few	TRBJ2-5	TRBV29-1	CSAVWGETQYF	TGCAGCGCCGTGTGGGGGGAGACCCAGTACTTC
-	-	TRBJ2-7	TRBV28	CASREIWAYEQYF	TGTGCCAGCCGCGAGATCTGGGCATACGAGCAGTACTTC
TRBD1	-	TRBJ2-5	TRBV15	CATSARQGAQETQYF	TGTGCCACCAGCGCCCGACAGGGGGCCCAAGAGACCCAGTACTTC
-	few	TRBJ2-1	TRBV11-2	CASSLEPSARNEQFF	TGTGCCAGCAGCTTAGAGCCTAGCGCCCGCAATGAGCAGTTCTTC
TRBD1	-	TRBJ2-5	TRBV24-1	CATSDLSRTGQETQYF	TGTGCCACCAGTGATCTATCCCGGACAGGACAAGAGACCCAGTACTTC
TRBD2	-	TRBJ2-1	TRBV7-8	CASSRKRGPGNEQFF	TGTGCCAGCAGCAGAAAGCGGGGGCCGGGGAATGAGCAGTTCTTC
-	-	TRBJ2-7	TRBV7-9	CASSPSLQASYEQYF	TGTGCCAGCAGCCCAAGCCTACAGGCTTCCTACGAGCAGTACTTC
-	-	TRBJ1-6	TRBV10-3	CVISRSGSPLHF	TGTGTCATCAGCCGGAGCGGATCACCCCTCCACTTT
TRBD2	few	TRBJ2-1	TRBV2	CASSELAGLGEQFF	TGTGCCAGCAGTGAGCTAGCGGGGTTGGGTGAGCAGTTCTTC
-	-	TRBJ2-7	TRBV4-1	CASSQDGQFRYEQYF	TGCGCCAGCAGCCAAGATGGTCAGTTCCGCTACGAGCAGTACTTC
-	many	TRBJ2-7	TRBV7-2	CASSPRQGLAYEQYF	TGTGCCAGCAGCCCCCGACAGGGACTAGCCTACGAGCAGTACTTC
-	-	TRBJ1-2	TRBV6-2/TRBV6-3	CASRPQLNYGYTF	TGTGCCAGCAGGCCCCAGCTTAACTATGGCTACACCTTC
TRBD2	-	TRBJ2-5	TRBV4-2	CASSQGGTSGGFLETQYF	TGTGCCAGCAGCCAAGGAGGCACTAGCGGGGGGTTTCTAGAGACCCAGTACTTC
TRBD2	few	TRBJ2-7	TRBV7-2	CASSSGTRSEQYF	TGTGCCAGCAGCTCGGGGACTAGGAGCGAGCAGTACTTC
TRBD1	few	TRBJ2-7	TRBV12-3/TRBV12-4	CASRGDPGGPYEQYF	TGTGCCAGCAGGGGAGATCCAGGGGGCCCCTACGAGCAGTACTTC
TRBD1	few	TRBJ2-3	TRBV12-3/TRBV12-4	CASRRTGGASDTQYF	TGCGCCAGCAGGCGGACAGGGGGCGCCTCAGATACGCAGTATTTT
-	-	TRBJ1-1	TRBV15	CATSRDMGSEAFF	TGTGCCACCAGCAGAGATATGGGGTCTGAAGCTTTCTTT
-	-	TRBJ1-1	TRBV28	CASNVGGTEAFF	TGTGCCAGCAACGTAGGGGGCACTGAAGCTTTCTTT
TRBD2	-	TRBJ2-1	TRBV24-1	CATIGPSGGINEQFF	TGTGCCACCATCGGCCCTAGCGGGGGGATTAATGAGCAGTTCTTC
-	few	TRBJ2-7	TRBV20-1	CSAVSPPVGEQYF	TGCAGTGCCGTCAGCCCGCCAGTCGGCGAGCAGTACTTC
TRBD1	-	TRBJ2-5	TRBV20-1	CSARDETRGRKEYF	TGCAGTGCTAGAGATGAAACCAGGGGGAGAAAGGAGTACTTC
-	few	TRBJ2-5	TRBV12-3/TRBV12-4	CASSFNWEESQQETQYF	TGTGCCAGCAGTTTCAATTGGGAGGAATCCCAACAAGAGACCCAGTACTTC
-	-	TRBJ2-1	TRBV20-1	CSARLENSYNEQFF	TGCAGTGCTAGACTGGAGAACTCCTACAATGAGCAGTTCTTC
TRBD2	-	TRBJ2-3	TRBV10-3	CAISPGLDPVATSTDAQYF	TGTGCCATCAGTCCGGGACTAGATCCCGTCGCCACTAGCACAGATGCGCAGTATTTT
-	-	TRBJ1-1	TRBV4-3	CASSQDRPGEAEAFF	TGCGCCAGCAGCCAAGATAGGCCAGGGGAGGCTGAAGCTTTCTTT
TRBD2	-	TRBJ2-1	TRBV4-3	CASSQGVSGLAGDNEQFF	TGCGCCAGCAGCCAGGGCGTCTCGGGACTAGCGGGGGACAATGAGCAGTTCTTC
TRBD2	-	TRBJ2-1	TRBV20-1	CSAPPGLAGGRQFF	TGCAGTGCCCCCCCGGGACTAGCGGGAGGGAGGCAGTTCTTC
TRBD2	-	TRBJ2-3	TRBV4-2	CASSSQAGEPDTQYF	TGTGCCAGCAGCTCCCAAGCGGGGGAGCCAGATACGCAGTATTTT
-	-	TRBJ2-1	TRBV7-9	CASRLVGGERDEQFF	TGTGCCAGCAGACTAGTGGGCGGGGAACGGGATGAGCAGTTCTTC